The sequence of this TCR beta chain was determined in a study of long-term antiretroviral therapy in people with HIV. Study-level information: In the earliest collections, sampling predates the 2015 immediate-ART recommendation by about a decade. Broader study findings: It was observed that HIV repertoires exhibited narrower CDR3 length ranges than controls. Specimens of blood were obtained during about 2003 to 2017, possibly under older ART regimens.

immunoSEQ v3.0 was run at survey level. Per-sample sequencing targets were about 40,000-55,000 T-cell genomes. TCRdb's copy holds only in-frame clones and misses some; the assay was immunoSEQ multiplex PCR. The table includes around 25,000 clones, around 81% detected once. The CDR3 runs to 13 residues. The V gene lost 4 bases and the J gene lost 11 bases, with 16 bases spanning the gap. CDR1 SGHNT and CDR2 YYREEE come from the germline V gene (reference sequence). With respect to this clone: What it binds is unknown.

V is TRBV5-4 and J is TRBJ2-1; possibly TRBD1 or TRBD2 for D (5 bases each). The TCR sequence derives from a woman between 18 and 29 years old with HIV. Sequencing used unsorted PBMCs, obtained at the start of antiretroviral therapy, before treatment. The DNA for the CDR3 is TGTGCCAGCAGCCACAGCCGGGACCCTAAGCAGTTCTTC. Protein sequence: CASSHSRDPKQFF.